Included here is one TCR beta chain sequence, with context. The target antigen is unknown. The repertoire was sequenced with immunoSEQ multiplex PCR; TCRdb's copy has only in-frame clones and lacks some. The sample yields about 45,000 clones, 60% to 75% seen once. The culture ran for approximately 10 days before CD4+ T cells were isolated. BNT162b2 vaccine or mRNA-1273 vaccine was given to participants in two doses. Nucleocapsid antibodies were negative in the vaccine recipients, who had never had SARS-CoV-2 infection. V was pared by 7 bases and J by 2 bases, with 5 bases of the junction left unmatched. Germline CDR1 reads SNHLY; CDR2 reads FYNNEI. The CDR3 has 14 amino acids. This sample was taken from a study of vaccination effects on CD4 cells after COVID-19. Study overall: Antigen-specific CD4+ T cells expanded by the ViraFEST assay with viral peptide pools were then sequenced.

Study-wide points: There was marked clonal contraction among infection- and vaccine-induced clones late after vaccination.

Sequenced here: CD4+ T cells from PBMCs cultured without peptide, sampled after COVID-19 vaccination. The V gene is TRBV2, the J gene TRBJ2-3, with 8 bases aligning to TRBD1. This receptor was identified in a human donor who received a COVID-19 vaccine. The CDR3: CASKGTGNTDTQYF. CDR3 bases: TGTGCCAGCAAGGGGACAGGCAACACAGATACGCAGTATTTT.